The T cell receptor (beta chain) described here comes from a study of cytomegalovirus exposure and HLA in healthy donors. V trimming: 6 bases; J trimming: 6 bases; junction bases outside the gene matches: 6. Germline CDR1 and CDR2: MRHNA and SNTAGT. CDR3 length equals 14 residues. In the PCR, 60 Vbeta and 13 Jbeta primers were used. The data were produced by immunoSEQ multiplex PCR, yet TCRdb's version contains in-frame clones alone and is incomplete. The table shows around 69,000 clones, with about two thirds occurring only once. The sequenced sample was PBMCs. The chain recombines TRBV6-4 with TRBJ2-3; 10 nucleotides match TRBD1. The sequence was obtained from a man aged 40-50 years in good health and CMV-seropositive. The CDR3 sequence: CASSRTGGMDTQYF. CDR3 in DNA: TGTGCCAGCAGCCGGACAGGGGGGATGGATACGCAGTATTTT.